The 11 T cell receptor beta chains below all came from one sample that was sequenced in a study of cytomegalovirus exposure and HLA in healthy donors. TCRdb keeps only in-frame clones here, not all; method: immunoSEQ multiplex PCR. The sample holds approximately 120,000 clones, 89% seen once. What was sequenced was PBMCs. The receptors were gathered from a young woman in good health and CMV-seronegative.

The chain combines TRBV19 with TRBJ1-5; D uncertain. V lost 2 bases to trimming and J lost 4 bases, with 15 bases between them. The CDR3 has 16 residues. Germline V gene lookup returns CDR1 LNHDA and CDR2 SQIVND (reference sequence). The CDR3 is CASSISVGGKNQPQHF. As DNA, the CDR3 is TGTGCCAGTAGTATATCAGTGGGAGGGAAAAATCAGCCCCAGCATTTT.

This CDR3 is CAISRTGGSRANVEKLFF. The CDR3 DNA is TGTGCCATCAGCCGGACAGGGGGCTCCCGAGCGAACGTGGAAAAACTGTTTTTT. The rearrangement uses TRBV10-3 and TRBJ1-4, with 11 bases matching TRBD1. The CDR3 is 18 residues long. Germline V CDR1 and CDR2: ENHRY, SYGVKD. Trimming took 6 bases from V and 8 from J; bases not matched to a gene: 17.

This clone was seen a few times. V gene TRBV9 combines with J gene TRBJ2-3; possibly TRBD2 for D (6 bases). Germline assignment: CDR1 SGDLS and CDR2 YYNGEE. This CDR3 spans 14 amino acids. Trimming cost V 0 bases and J 5 bases, with 10 bases left between them. The CDR3 DNA reads as TGTGCCAGCAGCGTAGCTACGGGGGTAGATACGCAGTATTTT. Its translation is CASSVATGVDTQYF.

The rearrangement links TRBV6-5 to TRBJ2-7, with 9 bases fitting TRBD1. Germline loops: CDR1 MNHEY, CDR2 SVGAGI. The V gene end was trimmed by 6 bases and the J gene end by 2 bases; junction bases not matched to a gene: 8. The CDR3 totals 15 residues. CDR3 in amino acids: CASSSGWTGAYEQYF. The CDR3 DNA reads as TGTGCCAGCAGCTCCGGTTGGACAGGGGCCTACGAGCAGTACTTC.

The V call is TRBV13, the J call TRBJ1-3; 7 nucleotides line up with TRBD1. Germline CDR1 PRHDT, CDR2 FYEKMQ (reference sequence). This CDR3 spans 14 amino acids. Trimming took 1 base from V and 4 from J; bases not matched to a gene: 1. This chain's CDR3 is CASSLEDRGNTIYF. The CDR3 DNA is TGTGCCAGCAGCTTAGAGGACAGGGGAAACACCATATATTTT.

This chain joins TRBV5-4 and TRBJ1-1; possible D gene TRBD1, 6 bases. CDR1 SGHNT and CDR2 YYREEE come from the germline V gene (reference sequence). There are 15 residues in the CDR3. V was cut by 0 bases and J by 0 bases, with 9 bases left in between. CDR3 amino acids: CASSLGDTMNTEAFF. CDR3 coding DNA: TGTGCCAGCAGCTTGGGGGACACCATGAACACTGAAGCTTTCTTT.

This chain links TRBV13 with TRBJ1-2, with TRBD1 matching over 10 bases. V lost 4 bases and J lost 3; bases outside the gene matches: 11. The V gene's germline CDR1 is PRHDT and CDR2 FYEKMQ (reference sequence). The CDR3 covers 17 residues. The CDR3 bases are TGTGCCAGCAGCTCCCGGGACAGGGGTGACTGGGACTATGGCTACACCTTC. Translated, it gives CASSSRDRGDWDYGYTF. The complete variable domain, with remaining parts taken from reference TRBV13 and TRBJ1-2, reads AAGVIQSPRHLIKEKRETATLKCYPIPRHDTVYWYQQGPGQDPQFLISFYEKMQSDKGSIPDRFSAQQFSDYHSELNMSSLELGDSALYFCASSSRDRGDWDYGYTFGSGTRLTVV.

This chain uses TRBV10-3 with TRBJ2-2, with D unresolved. CDR3 length: 14 residues. Germline V lookup: CDR1 ENHRY, CDR2 SYGVKD. Trimming took off 0 bases at V and 3 bases at J, with 5 bases between the two ends. Here the CDR3 reads CAISESPDTGELFF. In DNA, the CDR3 is TGTGCCATCAGTGAGTCTCCGGACACCGGGGAGCTGTTTTTT.

This chain links TRBV11-2 with TRBJ2-5, with 9 bases fitting TRBD2. There are 15 residues in the CDR3. The junction had 13 bases not matched to a gene; V was cut back by 7 bases and J by 7 bases. Germline V lookup: CDR1 SGHAT, CDR2 FQNNGV. DNA of the CDR3: TGTGCCAGCACCCGGCCCGGCGGGAGGGATGGGACCCAGTACTTC. Its protein product is CASTRPGGRDGTQYF.

This clone came up once. The CDR3 sequence is CASSLGGTGEETQYF. In DNA form, the CDR3 reads TGTGCCAGCAGCTTAGGAGGGACAGGGGAAGAGACCCAGTACTTC. The chain has TRBV7-6 and TRBJ2-5, with TRBD1 identical over 10 bases. J lost 3 bases, V lost 1 base, and 2 bases had no gene match. The CDR3 is 15 amino acids. CDR1 is SGHVS, CDR2 FNYEAQ, per germline.

The CDR3 region has the DNA TGTGCCAGCAAAAGTTGGGAGGACTCTGGAAACACCATATATTTT. Its protein is CASKSWEDSGNTIYF. This chain joins TRBV28 and TRBJ1-3; D call uncertain. The CDR3 is 15 amino acids. The V end was cut by 7 bases, the J end by 0 bases, with 13 bases between. Germline V gene data show CDR1 as MDHEN and CDR2 as SYDVKM.